This TCR beta chain was sequenced in a study of cytomegalovirus exposure and HLA in healthy donors. On the study more broadly: An early release of data contained approximately 80 million unique TCRs, which came from HLA-typed donors.

Overall study findings and caveats: In an earlier analysis, productive rearrangement rates for most beta V segments clustered near 87% or 30%. The study dropped some indistinguishable V segments, TRBV6-2 and TRBV6-3 among them.

Healthy people donating bone marrow made up the donors. V was pared by 4 bases and J by 5 bases, with 9 bases between. The CDR3 runs to 13 residues. Per the germline V gene, CDR1 is SGHTA and CDR2 is FQGTGA. It was with 60 Vbeta and 13 Jbeta primers that the PCR ran. The repertoire was sequenced with immunoSEQ multiplex PCR; TCRdb's copy has only in-frame clones and lacks some. The sample lists roughly 300,000 clones, around 86% occurring once. As regards this clone: Its cognate antigen is unknown.

Specimen: PBMCs. The chain combines TRBV7-3 with TRBJ2-1, with D possibly matching TRBD2 (6 bases). This receptor was obtained from a middle-aged man in good health and CMV-seropositive. CDR3 amino acids: CASSSGLDNEQFF. The CDR3 DNA reads TGTGCCAGCAGCTCGGGACTCGACAATGAGCAGTTCTTC.